The source of this TCR beta chain is a study of cytomegalovirus exposure and HLA in healthy donors. The CDR3 covers 15 residues. The V gene lost 2 bases and the J gene lost 3 bases, with 13 bases spanning the gap. CDR1 is MNHEY, CDR2 SVGAGI, per germline. Amplification used 60 Vbeta primers and 13 Jbeta primers. Profiled with immunoSEQ multiplex PCR; TCRdb holds only in-frame clones, not every one. This repertoire shows under 300,000 clones, around 65% found once; its top ten account for approximately 2.5%. The sample taken for sequencing was PBMCs. V gene TRBV6-5 combines with J gene TRBJ1-1, with D possibly matching TRBD1 (5 bases). This clonotype originated in a female donor in good health and CMV-seronegative. CDR3 in amino acids: CASSYARVADTEAFF. In DNA form, the CDR3 reads TGTGCCAGCAGTTACGCCAGGGTGGCGGACACTGAAGCTTTCTTT.